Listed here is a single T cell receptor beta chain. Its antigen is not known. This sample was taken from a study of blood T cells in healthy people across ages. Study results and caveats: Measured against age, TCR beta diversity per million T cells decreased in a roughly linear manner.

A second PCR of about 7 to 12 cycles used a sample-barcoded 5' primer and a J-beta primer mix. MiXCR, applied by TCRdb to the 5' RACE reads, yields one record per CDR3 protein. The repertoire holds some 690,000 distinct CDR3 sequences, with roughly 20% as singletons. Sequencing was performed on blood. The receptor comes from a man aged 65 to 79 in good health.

The CDR3: CASSARRGSTDTQYF. The CDR3 coding sequence is TGTGCCAGCTCAGCTCGACGCGGGAGTACAGATACGCAGTATTTT. The gene calls are TRBV18 and TRBJ2-3, with 7 positions matching TRBD2. CDR3 size: 15 residues. Germline V gene data show CDR1 as KGHSH and CDR2 as LQKENI. The trim removed 5 bases at V and 3 bases at J, leaving 8 bases unmatched.